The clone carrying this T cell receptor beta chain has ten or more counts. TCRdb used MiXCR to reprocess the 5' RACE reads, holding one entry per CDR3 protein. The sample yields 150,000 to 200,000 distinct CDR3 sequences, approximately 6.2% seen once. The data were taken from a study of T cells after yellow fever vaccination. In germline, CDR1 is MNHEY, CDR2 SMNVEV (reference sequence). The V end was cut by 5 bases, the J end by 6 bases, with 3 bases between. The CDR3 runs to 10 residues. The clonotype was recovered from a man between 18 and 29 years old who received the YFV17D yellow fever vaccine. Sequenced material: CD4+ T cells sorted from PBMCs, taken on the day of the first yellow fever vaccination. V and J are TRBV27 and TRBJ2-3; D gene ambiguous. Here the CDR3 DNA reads TGTGCCAGCAGTGAGGATACGCAGTATTTT. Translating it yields CASSEDTQYF.